These 5 T cell receptor beta chains came from one sample sequenced in a study of cytomegalovirus exposure and HLA in healthy donors. 60 Vbeta and 13 Jbeta primers were used in PCR. The repertoire was sequenced with immunoSEQ multiplex PCR; TCRdb's copy has only in-frame clones and lacks some. There are over 200,000 clones in the sample; around 89% occur only once, and about 1% lies in the top ten. Input material: PBMCs. The receptors derive from a woman between 18 and 29 years old in good health and CMV-seronegative.

V gene TRBV5-1 combines with J gene TRBJ2-3; D is perhaps TRBD2 (6 bases). Germline CDR1 is SGHRS and CDR2 is YFSETQ. The CDR3 totals 15 residues. V dropped 3 bases and J dropped 3 bases, with 14 bases sitting between them. CDR3: CASSSLTRGTDTQYF. CDR3 nucleotides: TGCGCCAGCAGCTCGCTGACTAGGGGAACAGATACGCAGTATTTT.

In DNA form, the CDR3 reads TGTGCCAGCAGCCTGGAGGTCGGGGTGGGTACGCAGTATTTT. This codes for CASSLEVGVGTQYF. V is TRBV7-2 and J is TRBJ2-3, with D possibly matching TRBD2 (5 bases). The ends were cut back, 5 bases at V and 8 bases at J, with 17 bases in the middle. This CDR3 comprises 14 residues. Germline V gene lookup returns CDR1 SGHTA and CDR2 FQGNSA.

This clone appeared a single time. The chain employs TRBV2 and TRBJ2-1; no reliable D call. The CDR3 has 11 residues. CDR1 and CDR2 (germline): SNHLY, FYNNEI. The V and J ends lost 4 bases and 8 bases respectively, with 6 bases between them. The CDR3 DNA is TGTGCCAGCAGTGGTCGGTATGAGCAGTTCTTC. Translating gives CASSGRYEQFF.

This clone appeared a few times. The chain carries TRBV7-2 and TRBJ2-7; TRBD2 might be the D (5 bases). Germline CDR1 reads SGHTA; CDR2 reads FQGNSA. V lost 5 bases and J 3 bases, leaving 17 bases between the germline ends. CDR3 length: 15 residues. CDR3 protein: CASSPARVGYYEQYF. The CDR3 region has the DNA TGTGCCAGCAGCCCAGCGCGGGTGGGATACTACGAGCAGTACTTC. Variable domain in full (rest from reference TRBV7-2 and TRBJ2-7): GAGVSQSPSNKVTEKGKDVELRCDPISGHTALYWYRQSLGQGLEFLIYFQGNSAPDKSGLPSDRFSAERTGGSVSTLTIQRTQQEDSAVYLCASSPARVGYYEQYFGPGTRLTVT.

The genes are TRBV10-3 and TRBJ2-7; 11 positions match TRBD1. J lost 1 base, V lost 7 bases, and 6 bases had no gene match. The CDR3 has 15 amino acids. Germline V gene lookup returns CDR1 ENHRY and CDR2 SYGVKD. CDR3 bases: TGTGCCATCAAGAATGGACAGGGGGCGTCCTACGAGCAGTACTTC. It specifies CAIKNGQGASYEQYF.